This T cell receptor (beta chain) was recorded in a study of blood T cell repertoires in COVID-19. Turning to the study itself: Italy, Spain and the United States were the sources of the convalescent and acute COVID-19 samples. T cells, B-cell-depleted T cells, or PBMCs supplied cDNA or gDNA.

CDR1 and CDR2 (germline): WSHSY, SAAADI. Trimming cost V 5 bases and J 3 bases; bases outside gene matches: 1. The CDR3 runs 14 residues. This clone has only a few counts. Under the authors' procedure: For nucleated cells, counts were estimated from reference gene primer amplification. Assay: immunoSEQ multiplex PCR; the TCRdb copy retains only in-frame clones and omits some. That table supplies the V and J calls and clone size; D and trimming were determined from the DNA. The table shows hundreds of thousands of clones, with over 80% occurring only once. This receptor was obtained from a woman between 40 and 50 years old who had recovered from COVID-19. Sequenced input: peripheral blood. The chain couples TRBV10-2 to TRBJ2-1, with 10 bases lining up with TRBD2. CDR3 DNA sequence: TGCGCCAGCAGTCTAGCGGGGGACTACAATGAGCAGTTCTTC. Translation: CASSLAGDYNEQFF.